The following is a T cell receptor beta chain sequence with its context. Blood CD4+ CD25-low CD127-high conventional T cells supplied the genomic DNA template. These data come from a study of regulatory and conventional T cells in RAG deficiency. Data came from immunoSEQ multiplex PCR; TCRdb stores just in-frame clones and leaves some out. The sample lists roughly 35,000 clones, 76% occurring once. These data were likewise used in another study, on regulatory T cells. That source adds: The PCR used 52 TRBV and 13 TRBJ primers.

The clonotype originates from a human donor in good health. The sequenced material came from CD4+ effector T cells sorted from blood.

Here the CDR3 reads CASSLERGWTGELFF. The CDR3 region has the DNA TGTGCCAGCAGCTTAGAGCGGGGGTGGACCGGGGAGCTGTTTTTT. The J gene is TRBJ2-2, the V gene TRBV7-2; 8 nucleotides match TRBD2. Unmatched junction bases numbered 3, after V lost 1 base and J lost 5 bases. CDR3 length: 15 residues. Germline V CDR1 and CDR2: SGHTA, FQGNSA. The full variable domain, completed using reference TRBV7-2 and TRBJ2-2, is GAGVSQSPSNKVTEKGKDVELRCDPISGHTALYWYRQSLGQGLEFLIYFQGNSAPDKSGLPSDRFSAERTGGSVSTLTIQRTQQEDSAVYLCASSLERGWTGELFFGEGSRLTVL.